A single sample gave rise to the 27 T cell receptor beta chains below, sequenced in a study of beta chain features in type 1 diabetes. General study results and limits: Within each of all four CD4+ subsets, Type 1 diabetes patients had TCRB CDR3s that were moderately but significantly shorter.

Their antigen targets remain unknown. Reverse transcribing all isolated RNA meant expressed TCRB transcripts were sequenced. This table comes from immunoSEQ multiplex PCR, and its TCRdb copy is limited to in-frame clones, with some not included. This table has some 350,000 clones, around a tenth appearing once. Specimen: central memory CD4+ T cells from blood. Receptor source: a man younger than 45 with type 1 diabetes.

The V call is TRBV5-5, the J call TRBJ1-2, with 7 bases identical to TRBD1. CDR3 size: 15 residues. With 4 bases clipped from V and 0 bases from J, the junction kept 6 bases outside the gene matches. Germline CDR1 and CDR2: SGHKS and YYEKEE (reference sequence). The CDR3: CASSISGTANYGYTF. The CDR3 DNA is TGTGCCAGCAGCATTTCCGGGACAGCTAACTATGGCTACACCTTC.

The table lists this clone with a few counts. This chain uses TRBV15 with TRBJ2-7; no clear D gene. V was trimmed by 0 bases and J by 2 bases, leaving 5 bases between them. The CDR3 has 13 amino acids. Germline V gene sequence: CDR1 LNHNV, CDR2 YYDKDF (reference sequence). CDR3 nucleotides: TGTGCCACCAGCAGAGATCGTACCTACGAGCAGTACTTC. Its protein is CATSRDRTYEQYF. Full variable domain (rest looked up from reference TRBV15 and TRBJ2-7): DAMVIQNPRYQVTQFGKPVTLSCSQTLNHNVMYWYQQKSSQAPKLLFHYYDKDFNNEADTPDNFQSRRPNTSFCFLDIRSPGLGDTAMYLCATSRDRTYEQYFGPGTRLTVT.

To note about this clone: One end of the junction is discordant with germline, which a read error may explain. The genes are TRBV14 and TRBJ2-7, with D possibly being TRBD1 (6 bases). CDR1 is SGHDN and CDR2 is FVKESK in the germline V gene. The CDR3 runs 13 residues. CDR3 nucleotides: TGTGCCAGCAGCCAAGACAGGGGAACCCAACCCTTCTTC. Amino acids: CASSQDRGTQPFF.

This clone occurred many times. J is TRBJ2-5 and V is TRBV7-9, with D unresolved. This CDR3 has 13 amino acids. Germline V gene lookup returns CDR1 SEHNR and CDR2 FQNEAQ (reference sequence). V lost 5 bases to trimming and J lost 4 bases, with 11 bases between them. CDR3 residues: CASSRTRGETQYF. The CDR3 region has the DNA TGTGCCAGCAGCCGTACCCGAGGAGAGACCCAGTACTTC. Filled out from reference TRBV7-9 and TRBJ2-5, the complete variable domain reads DTGVSQNPRHKITKRGQNVTFRCDPISEHNRLYWYRQTLGQGPEFLTYFQNEAQLEKSRLLSDRFSAERPKGSFSTLEIQRTEQGDSAMYLCASSRTRGETQYFGPGTRLLVL.

This clone was observed many times. V and J are TRBV28 and TRBJ2-1; 7 nucleotides agree with TRBD1. The CDR3 is 16 amino acids. V lost 4 bases to trimming and J lost 8 bases; unmatched junction nucleotides: 14. Germline lookup yields CDR1 MDHEN and CDR2 SYDVKM. The chain's CDR3 is CASSYGEGAQGYEQFF. CDR3 DNA sequence: TGTGCCAGCAGTTATGGTGAGGGGGCGCAGGGTTATGAGCAGTTCTTC.

This clone was recorded a few times. The chain recombines TRBV4-2 with TRBJ2-4; 12 nucleotides line up with TRBD1. V lost 3 bases and J lost 1; bases outside the gene matches: 10. Germline V gene sequence: CDR1 LGHNA, CDR2 YNFKEQ. The CDR3 loop spans 19 amino acids. CDR3 protein: CASSQPGTGGAMAKNIQYF. CDR3 bases: TGTGCCAGCAGCCAGCCGGGGACAGGGGGCGCGATGGCCAAAAACATTCAGTACTTC.

V usage is TRBV28 and J usage is TRBJ2-7; 7 nucleotides match TRBD1. Germline V CDR1 and CDR2: MDHEN, SYDVKM. The CDR3 has 15 amino acids. V shed 7 bases, J shed 3 bases, and the junction held 12 bases outside the gene matches. CDR3 region: CASKSETTGDYEQYF. The CDR3 DNA is TGTGCCAGCAAATCCGAAACAACAGGGGACTACGAGCAGTACTTC.

This clone was counted between two and nine times. The chain carries TRBV28 and TRBJ1-1; 8 bases align to TRBD1. Germline values: CDR1 MDHEN, CDR2 SYDVKM. V lost 6 bases, J lost 8 bases, and 8 bases stayed unmatched. CDR3 length: 13 residues. CDR3 nucleotide sequence: TGTGCCAGCAGCCAAGGACAGGGCTCGGAAGCTTTCTTT. Protein sequence: CASSQGQGSEAFF. The full variable domain, with the rest looked up from reference TRBV28 and TRBJ1-1, is DVKVTQSSRYLVKRTGEKVFLECVQDMDHENMFWYRQDPGLGLRLIYFSYDVKMKEKGDIPEGYSVSREKKERFSLILESASTNQTSMYLCASSQGQGSEAFFGQGTRLTVV.

V gene TRBV6-1 combines with J gene TRBJ1-5, with 7 bases fitting TRBD1. Germline CDR1 is MNHNS and CDR2 is SASEGT. Trimming cost V 10 bases and J 1 base; bases outside gene matches: 7. CDR3 length: 14 residues. The DNA for the CDR3 is TGTGCCACCTACAGGGGAGGGAGCAATCAGCCCCAGCATTTT. Protein: CATYRGGSNQPQHF.

This rearrangement joins TRBV28 to TRBJ2-7, with D tentatively TRBD1 (5 bases). This CDR3 comprises 13 residues. Germline V CDR1 and CDR2: MDHEN, SYDVKM. The V end lost 6 bases, the J end lost 6 bases, and 15 bases lay between the germline ends. The CDR3 here is CASSPGQGPEQYF. DNA for the CDR3: TGTGCCAGCAGCCCAGGGCAGGGCCCCGAGCAGTACTTC.

The sample holds a few counts of this clone. The CDR3 bases are TGTGCCAGCAGCTTGGAGAGCAACAGACGCCACAATGAGCAGTTCTTC. It encodes CASSLESNRRHNEQFF. The V and J genes are TRBV5-5 and TRBJ2-1; D not resolved. Germline V CDR1 and CDR2: SGHKS, YYEKEE (reference sequence). Trimming removed 0 bases at V and 5 bases at J, with 15 bases between. The CDR3 is 16 amino acids.

This clone was seen a few times. This rearrangement joins TRBV30 to TRBJ1-2, with D unresolved. The germline CDR1 and CDR2 sequences are GTSNPN and SVGIG (reference sequence). Deletions cut 2 bases from V and 5 bases from J, with 9 bases between. The CDR3 sequence is 12 residues long. In nucleotides, the CDR3 is TGTGCCTGGAGTTTAGTGCCGTATGGCTACACCTTC. It encodes CAWSLVPYGYTF.

With regard to this clone: At the DNA level, this CDR3 is encoded by other sequences in the same sample as well. The V call is TRBV5-1, the J call TRBJ1-1, with D unresolved. Trimming cost V 0 bases and J 0 bases, with 3 bases left between them. The CDR3 runs 13 residues. Germline V gene lookup returns CDR1 SGHRS and CDR2 YFSETQ. The DNA of the CDR3 is TGCGCCAGCAGCTTGGACCTGAACACTGAAGCTTTCTTT. Its translation is CASSLDLNTEAFF.

CDR3 nucleotide sequence: TGTGCCTGGAGTTGGGGGAGCAATCAGCCCCAGCATTTT. Protein: CAWSWGSNQPQHF. The genes are TRBV30 and TRBJ1-5, with D possibly TRBD1 on 5 matching bases. V gave up 2 bases and J gave up 1 base, with 6 bases separating them. Germline V lookup: CDR1 GTSNPN, CDR2 SVGIG (reference sequence). The length of the CDR3 is 13 residues.

The J gene is TRBJ2-7, the V gene TRBV7-2; TRBD2 might be the D (6 bases). CDR1 and CDR2 (germline): SGHTA, FQGNSA. This CDR3 spans 13 amino acids. Trimming stripped 2 bases from V and 9 bases from J, with 14 bases between. The CDR3 sequence is CASSLSRERWQYF. The CDR3 DNA follows: TGTGCCAGCAGCTTAAGCCGGGAGCGGTGGCAGTACTTC.

This clone was seen ten or more times. The chain carries TRBV11-1 and TRBJ2-7; 10 bases are shared with TRBD1. Losses at the gene ends were 3 bases for V and 0 bases for J; bases not matched to a gene: 11. The germline CDR1 and CDR2 sequences are SGHAT and FQDESV (reference sequence). The CDR3 sequence is 18 residues long. CDR3 DNA: TGTGCCAGCAGCTTTGGGGACAGGGGTCTACTGAGCTCCTACGAGCAGTACTTC. This codes for CASSFGDRGLLSSYEQYF.

This clone turned up a few times. The rearrangement joins TRBV27 to TRBJ1-5; possibly TRBD1 for D (5 bases). Germline CDR1 reads MNHEY; CDR2 reads SMNVEV (reference sequence). V lost 6 bases and J lost 1, with 22 bases in between. The CDR3 has 18 residues. CDR3 sequence: CASRIRGSGTLSNQPQHF. As DNA, the CDR3 is TGTGCCAGCAGGATTCGCGGATCCGGGACTCTAAGCAATCAGCCCCAGCATTTT.

The V gene is TRBV30, the J gene TRBJ2-3; D could derive from TRBD1 or TRBD2 (7 bases each). Germline V gene sequence: CDR1 GTSNPN, CDR2 SVGIG (reference sequence). Trimming cost V 6 bases and J 6 bases, with 16 bases left between them. The CDR3 contains 13 residues. CDR3 DNA: TGTGCCTGTGCGACAGGGAGGGCCGATACGCAGTATTTT. Its translation is CACATGRADTQYF.

This clone was detected a few times. Other nucleotide sequences in the sample specify the same CDR3. The rearrangement links TRBV28 to TRBJ2-1; D uncertain. Germline CDR1 and CDR2: MDHEN and SYDVKM. This CDR3 is 13 amino acids long. V shed 4 bases and J shed 0 bases, with 4 bases lying between them. Written as DNA, the CDR3 is TGTGCCAGCAGTTCGAGCTCCTACAATGAGCAGTTCTTC. This encodes CASSSSSYNEQFF. The entire variable domain, with the rest obtained from reference TRBV28 and TRBJ2-1, is as follows: DVKVTQSSRYLVKRTGEKVFLECVQDMDHENMFWYRQDPGLGLRLIYFSYDVKMKEKGDIPEGYSVSREKKERFSLILESASTNQTSMYLCASSSSSYNEQFFGPGTRLTVL.

The rearrangement uses TRBV7-2 and TRBJ2-7; a possible D gene is TRBD1 (5 bases). The CDR3 runs to 15 residues. CDR1 is SGHTA and CDR2 is FQGNSA in the germline V gene. The germline V and J ends were trimmed by 1 base and 0 bases, with 10 bases remaining between them. The CDR3 loop reads CASSLVLGPSYEQYF. Written as DNA, the CDR3 is TGTGCCAGCAGCTTAGTGTTGGGGCCCTCCTACGAGCAGTACTTC.

A few counts support this clone. This sequence joins TRBV11-2 and TRBJ1-4, with D unresolved. CDR3 length equals 17 residues. Germline CDR1 is SGHAT and CDR2 is FQNNGV. Trimming pared 4 bases from V and 8 bases from J, leaving 23 bases between. The CDR3 is CASSSNRQAAIIEKLFF. The CDR3 coding sequence is TGTGCCAGCAGCTCCAACCGGCAGGCAGCCATTATCGAAAAACTGTTTTTT.

To note about this clone: This same CDR3 is encoded by further DNA sequences in the sample. The chain joins TRBV28 to TRBJ2-2; maybe TRBD1 (5 bases). Germline V gene lookup returns CDR1 MDHEN and CDR2 SYDVKM. V was shortened by 4 bases and J by 1 base, with 7 bases between the two germline ends. The CDR3 consists of 14 residues. The CDR3 nucleotides read TGTGCCAGCAGTTCAGGGCAGAACACCGGGGAGCTGTTTTTT. Its translation is CASSSGQNTGELFF. The variable domain in full, with the rest retrieved from reference TRBV28 and TRBJ2-2, is DVKVTQSSRYLVKRTGEKVFLECVQDMDHENMFWYRQDPGLGLRLIYFSYDVKMKEKGDIPEGYSVSREKKERFSLILESASTNQTSMYLCASSSGQNTGELFFGEGSRLTVL.

This rearrangement joins TRBV2 to TRBJ2-5; 9 bases agree with TRBD2. V gave up 8 bases and J gave up 2 bases; unmatched junction bases: 9. The CDR3 length is 15 residues. Per the germline V gene, CDR1 is SNHLY and CDR2 is FYNNEI. CDR3 nucleotides: TGTGCCAGCCAGCGGGAGGAAACCTTTCAAGAGACCCAGTACTTC. Protein sequence: CASQREETFQETQYF.

This clone was detected a few times. This rearrangement joins TRBV2 to TRBJ2-7; perhaps TRBD1 as D (6 bases). The CDR3 is 15 residues long. Trimming took off 5 bases at V and 2 bases at J, with 16 bases between the two ends. From germline, CDR1 is SNHLY and CDR2 FYNNEI. Here the CDR3 reads CASSRSPGHPYEQYF. DNA of the CDR3: TGTGCCAGCAGTCGGAGTCCGGGACACCCCTACGAGCAGTACTTC.

This clone appeared many times. The chain has TRBV28 and TRBJ2-3; D unresolved. The germline V gene has CDR1 MDHEN and CDR2 SYDVKM. Trimming left V 5 bases short and J 2 bases short, with 17 bases between. This CDR3 comprises 16 residues. CDR3 nucleotide sequence: TGTGCCAGCAGTCTCCCTCCCAGAGAACCCACAGATACGCAGTATTTT. Its protein product is CASSLPPREPTDTQYF.

This clone was seen a handful of times. V and J are TRBV7-3 and TRBJ1-1; D is possibly TRBD1 (5 bases). CDR1 and CDR2 (germline): SGHTA, FQGTGA. V was clipped by 7 bases and J by 0 bases, with 12 bases between them. This CDR3 has 14 amino acids. The CDR3: CASKTGRMNTEAFF. The CDR3 DNA is TGTGCCAGCAAGACGGGACGAATGAACACTGAAGCTTTCTTT.

This clone was seen many times. Here the CDR3 reads CASSRDLGNEQFF. The CDR3 nucleotides read TGTGCCAGCAGCCGGGACCTGGGAAATGAGCAGTTCTTC. The J gene is TRBJ2-1, the V gene TRBV5-4; possibly TRBD1 or TRBD2 for D (5 bases each). The CDR3 covers 13 residues. The germline V and J ends were trimmed by 4 bases and 7 bases, with 12 bases remaining between them. The germline V gene encodes CDR1 SGHNT and CDR2 YYREEE (reference sequence).